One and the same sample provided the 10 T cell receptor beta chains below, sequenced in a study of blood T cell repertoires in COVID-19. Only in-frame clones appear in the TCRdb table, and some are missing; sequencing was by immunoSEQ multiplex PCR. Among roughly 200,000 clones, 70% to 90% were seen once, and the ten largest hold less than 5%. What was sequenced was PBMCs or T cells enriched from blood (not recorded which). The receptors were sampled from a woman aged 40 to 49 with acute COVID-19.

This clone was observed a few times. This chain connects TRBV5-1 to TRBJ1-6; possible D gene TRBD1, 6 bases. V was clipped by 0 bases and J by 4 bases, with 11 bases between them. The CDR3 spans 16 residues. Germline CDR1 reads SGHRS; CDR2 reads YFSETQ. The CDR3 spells CASSLVAGAYNSPLHF. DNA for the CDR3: TGCGCCAGCAGCTTGGTTGCGGGGGCTTATAATTCACCCCTCCACTTT.

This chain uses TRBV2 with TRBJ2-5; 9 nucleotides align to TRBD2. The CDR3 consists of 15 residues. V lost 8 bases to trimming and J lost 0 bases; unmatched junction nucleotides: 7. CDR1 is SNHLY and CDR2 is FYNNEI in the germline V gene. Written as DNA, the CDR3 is TGTGCCAGCCCTGACTTAGCGGGGGACCAAGAGACCCAGTACTTC. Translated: CASPDLAGDQETQYF.

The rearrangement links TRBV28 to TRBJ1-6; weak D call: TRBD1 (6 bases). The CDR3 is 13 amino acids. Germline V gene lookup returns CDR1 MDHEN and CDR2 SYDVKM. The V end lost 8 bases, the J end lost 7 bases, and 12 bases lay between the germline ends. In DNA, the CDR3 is TGTGCCAGCGATGCAGGGGACAATTCACCCCTCCACTTT. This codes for CASDAGDNSPLHF.

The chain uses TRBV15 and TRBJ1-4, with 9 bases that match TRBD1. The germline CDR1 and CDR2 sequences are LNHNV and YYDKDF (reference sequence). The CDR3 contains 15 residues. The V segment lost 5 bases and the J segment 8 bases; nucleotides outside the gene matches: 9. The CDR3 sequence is CATSVPGQGSEKLFF. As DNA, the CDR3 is TGTGCCACCAGCGTCCCGGGACAGGGAAGCGAAAAACTGTTTTTT.

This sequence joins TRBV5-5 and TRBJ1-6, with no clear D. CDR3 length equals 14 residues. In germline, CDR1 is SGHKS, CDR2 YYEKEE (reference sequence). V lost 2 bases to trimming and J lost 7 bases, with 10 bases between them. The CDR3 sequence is CASSLLVGNSPLHF. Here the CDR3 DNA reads TGTGCCAGCAGCTTATTGGTCGGGAATTCACCCCTCCACTTT.

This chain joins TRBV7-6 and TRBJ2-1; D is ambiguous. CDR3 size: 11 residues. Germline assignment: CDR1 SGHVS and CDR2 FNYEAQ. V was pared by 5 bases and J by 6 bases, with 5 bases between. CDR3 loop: CASSTTNEQFF. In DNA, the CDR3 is TGTGCCAGCAGCACTACCAATGAGCAGTTCTTC.

CDR3 region: CASSIRGLPAGGETQYF. DNA for the CDR3: TGTGCCAGTAGTATAAGGGGACTCCCGGCGGGAGGCGAGACCCAGTACTTC. The chain is built from TRBV19 and TRBJ2-5; 8 bases are shared with TRBD2. Germline V gives CDR1 LNHDA, CDR2 SQIVND (reference sequence). The CDR3 runs to 17 residues. Losses at the gene ends were 2 bases for V and 5 bases for J; bases not matched to a gene: 13.

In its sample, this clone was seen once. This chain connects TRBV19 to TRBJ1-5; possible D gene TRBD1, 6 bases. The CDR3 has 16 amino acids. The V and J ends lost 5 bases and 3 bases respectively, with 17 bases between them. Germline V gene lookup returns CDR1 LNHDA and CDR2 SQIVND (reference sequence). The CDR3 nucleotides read TGTGCCAGTAGTTCCCTTAGTAGGGGGAACAATCAGCCCCAGCATTTT. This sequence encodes CASSSLSRGNNQPQHF.

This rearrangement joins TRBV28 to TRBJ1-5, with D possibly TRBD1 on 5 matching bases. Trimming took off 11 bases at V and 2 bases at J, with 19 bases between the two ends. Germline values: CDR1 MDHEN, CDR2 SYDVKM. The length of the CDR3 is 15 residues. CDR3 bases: TGTGCCGCCCATGGGAGGGGCGGAGGCAATCAGCCCCAGCATTTT. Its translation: CAAHGRGGGNQPQHF. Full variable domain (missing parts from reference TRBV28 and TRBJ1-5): DVKVTQSSRYLVKRTGEKVFLECVQDMDHENMFWYRQDPGLGLRLIYFSYDVKMKEKGDIPEGYSVSREKKERFSLILESASTNQTSMYLCAAHGRGGGNQPQHFGDGTRLSIL.

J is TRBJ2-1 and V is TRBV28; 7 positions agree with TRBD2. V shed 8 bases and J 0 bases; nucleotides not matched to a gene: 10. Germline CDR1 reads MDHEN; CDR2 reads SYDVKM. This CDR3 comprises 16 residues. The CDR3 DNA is TGTGCCAGCTCCGGAGGGGTAGCGGGCTCCTACAATGAGCAGTTCTTC. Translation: CASSGGVAGSYNEQFF.